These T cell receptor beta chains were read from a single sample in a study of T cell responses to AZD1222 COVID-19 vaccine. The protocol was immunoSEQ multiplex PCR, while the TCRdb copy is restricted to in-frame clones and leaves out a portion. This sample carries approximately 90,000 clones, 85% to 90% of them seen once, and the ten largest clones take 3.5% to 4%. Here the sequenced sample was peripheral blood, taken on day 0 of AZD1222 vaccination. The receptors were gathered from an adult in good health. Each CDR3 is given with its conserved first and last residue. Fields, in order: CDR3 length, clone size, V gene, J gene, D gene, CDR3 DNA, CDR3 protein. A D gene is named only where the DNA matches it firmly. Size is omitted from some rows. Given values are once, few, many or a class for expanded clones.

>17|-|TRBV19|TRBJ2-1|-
TGTGCCAGTAGTATCGCCCATGGGGGCGCGGGGTACAATGAGCAGTTCTTC
CASSIAHGGAGYNEQFF
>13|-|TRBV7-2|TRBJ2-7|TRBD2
TGTGCCAGCAGATTAAGCGGGGGGTACGAGCAGTACTTC
CASRLSGGYEQYF
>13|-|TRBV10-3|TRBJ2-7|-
TGTGCCATCCCCAGGGGCCTCACCTACGAGCAGTACTTC
CAIPRGLTYEQYF
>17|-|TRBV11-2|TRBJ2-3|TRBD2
TGTGCCAGCAGCTTGAATGCACGACTAGCTTTTCCGGATACGCAGTATTTT
CASSLNARLAFPDTQYF
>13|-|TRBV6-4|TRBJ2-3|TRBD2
TGTGCCAGCAGCGGGGGGGCCTCAGATACGCAGTATTTT
CASSGGASDTQYF
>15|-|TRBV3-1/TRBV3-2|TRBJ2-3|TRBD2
TGTGCCAGCAGACTCGGAGCGGGGGAGGCAGATACGCAGTATTTT
CASRLGAGEADTQYF
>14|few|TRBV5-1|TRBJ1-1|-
TGCGCCAGCAGCTTCCTCGGGGTGAACACTGAAGCTTTCTTT
CASSFLGVNTEAFF
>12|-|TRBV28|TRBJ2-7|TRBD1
TGTGCCAGCAGGGTGGACAGGGGCGAGCAGTACTTC
CASRVDRGEQYF
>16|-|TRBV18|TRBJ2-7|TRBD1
TGTGCCAGCTCACTACTATCCGGGACAGGAGGATACGAGCAGTACTTC
CASSLLSGTGGYEQYF
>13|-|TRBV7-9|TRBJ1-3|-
TGTGCCAGAATCCCCGACTCTGGAAACACCATATATTTT
CARIPDSGNTIYF
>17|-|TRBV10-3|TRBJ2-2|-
TGTGCCATCAGTGAGTACGGGGACATATCGGGACCCGGGGAGCTGTTTTTT
CAISEYGDISGPGELFF
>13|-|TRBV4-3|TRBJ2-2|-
TGCGCCAGCAGCCAAGCTTGGCCCGGGGAGCTGTTTTTT
CASSQAWPGELFF
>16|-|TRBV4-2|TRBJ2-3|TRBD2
TGTGCCAGCAGCCTAACTAGCGGGGGGAGGCCAGATACGCAGTATTTT
CASSLTSGGRPDTQYF
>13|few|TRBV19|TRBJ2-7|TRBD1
TGTGCCAGTAGTTTTGGGACAGCCTACGAGCAGTACTTC
CASSFGTAYEQYF
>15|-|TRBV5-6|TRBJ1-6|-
TGTGCCAGCAGCGTTAGGGACACCGTTAATTCACCCCTCCACTTT
CASSVRDTVNSPLHF
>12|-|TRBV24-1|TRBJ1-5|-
TGTGCCACCAGTGATTCCAATCAGCCCCAGCATTTT
CATSDSNQPQHF
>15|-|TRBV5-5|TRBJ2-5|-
TGTGCCAGCAGCTTGGTAGGGCTCCTGGAAGAGACCCAGTACTTC
CASSLVGLLEETQYF
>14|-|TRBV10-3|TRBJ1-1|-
TGTGCCATCAGTGATTGGGGATCGAACACTGAAGCTTTCTTT
CAISDWGSNTEAFF
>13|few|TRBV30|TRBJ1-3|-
TGTGCCTGGACAGGGGTCTCTGGAAACACCATATATTTT
CAWTGVSGNTIYF
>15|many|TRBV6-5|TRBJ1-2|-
TGTGCCAGCACCCGTGTAGCGGGGGCTAACTATGGCTACACCTTC
CASTRVAGANYGYTF
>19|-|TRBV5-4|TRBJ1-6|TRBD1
TGTGCCAGCAGAACTCAGGGGGCACGGAGCGTCTCCTATAATTCACCCCTCCACTTT
CASRTQGARSVSYNSPLHF
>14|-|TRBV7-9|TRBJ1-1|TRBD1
TGTGCCAGCAGCTCGGGACAGGGAGACACTGAAGCTTTCTTT
CASSSGQGDTEAFF
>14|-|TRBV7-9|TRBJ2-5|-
TGTGCCAGCAGCCCTCCCGGGACACTGAAGACCCAGTACTTC
CASSPPGTLKTQYF
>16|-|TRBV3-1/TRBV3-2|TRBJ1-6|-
TGTGCCAGCAGCCAAGGTGGTGGAGATCCCAATTCACCCCTCCACTTT
CASSQGGGDPNSPLHF
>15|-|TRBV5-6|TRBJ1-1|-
TGTGCCAGCAGCCCCGGGGAGGGGTGGAACACTGAAGCTTTCTTT
CASSPGEGWNTEAFF
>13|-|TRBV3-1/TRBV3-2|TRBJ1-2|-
TGTGCCAGCAGTCAAGATACGACCTATGGCTACACCTTC
CASSQDTTYGYTF
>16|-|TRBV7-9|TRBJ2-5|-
TGTGCCAGCAGCCCTTTACACCGGGACTACCAAGAGACCCAGTACTTC
CASSPLHRDYQETQYF
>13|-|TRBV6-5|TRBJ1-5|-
TGTGCCAGCAGTCCCAAGAGAAATCAGCCCCAGCATTTT
CASSPKRNQPQHF
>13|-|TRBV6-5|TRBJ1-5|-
TGTGCCAGCAAAGCTGAGGGTAATCAGCCCCAGCATTTT
CASKAEGNQPQHF
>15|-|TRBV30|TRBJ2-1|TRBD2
TGTGCCTGGAGTGTAGGTCTAGCGGGGGAGAATGAGCAGTTCTTC
CAWSVGLAGENEQFF
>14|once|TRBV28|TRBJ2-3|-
TGTGCCAGCAGTTGGGACACCCTCACAGATACGCAGTATTTT
CASSWDTLTDTQYF
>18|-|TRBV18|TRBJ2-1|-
TGTGCCAGCTCACCCAAGGACCGACCAGCGAGATCCTACAATGAGCAGTTCTTC
CASSPKDRPARSYNEQFF
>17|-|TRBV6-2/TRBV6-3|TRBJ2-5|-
TGTGCCAGCAGCTCATCAGTACGTGGACAGCGACGGGAGACCCAGTACTTC
CASSSSVRGQRRETQYF
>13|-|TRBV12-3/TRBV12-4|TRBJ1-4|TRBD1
TGTGCCAGCACCCGGGACAGGGACGAAAAACTGTTTTTT
CASTRDRDEKLFF
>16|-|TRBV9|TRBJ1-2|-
TGTGCCAGCAGCGTAGAGGCAGGGCCGGTTAACTATGGCTACACCTTC
CASSVEAGPVNYGYTF
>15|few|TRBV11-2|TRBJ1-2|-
TGTGCCAGCAGTCGCGAGTGGGGACCGCTCTATGGCTACACCTTC
CASSREWGPLYGYTF
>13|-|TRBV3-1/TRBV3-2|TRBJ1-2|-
TGTGCCAGCAGCTCCGGGGTAGGCTATGGCTACACCTTC
CASSSGVGYGYTF
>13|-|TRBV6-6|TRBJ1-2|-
TGTGCCAGCATTCAGGGGTCTAACTATGGCTACACCTTC
CASIQGSNYGYTF
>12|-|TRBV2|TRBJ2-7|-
TGTGCCAGCAGGGCGGACAGTTCCGAGCAGTACTTC
CASRADSSEQYF
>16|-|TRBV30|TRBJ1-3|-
TGTGCCTGGAGTGTACTAGCTGCAGGAACTGGAAACACCATATATTTT
CAWSVLAAGTGNTIYF
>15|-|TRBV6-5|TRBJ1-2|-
TGTGCCAGCAGGCGCGCCATCCAGGGTTCCTATGGCTACACCTTC
CASRRAIQGSYGYTF
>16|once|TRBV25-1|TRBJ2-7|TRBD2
TGTGCCAGGAATGGACTAGCGGGGAGTAGCTCCTACGAGCAGTACTTC
CARNGLAGSSSYEQYF
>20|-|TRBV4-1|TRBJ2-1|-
TGCGCCAGCAGCTACAGGAGCCTTAAAACCGGGACAGCCGGGACTAATGAGCAGTTCTTC
CASSYRSLKTGTAGTNEQFF
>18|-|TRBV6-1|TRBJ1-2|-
TGTGCCAGCAGTGAAGCGCCGGACGTGGGAAATACCCTCCGTGGCTACACCTTC
CASSEAPDVGNTLRGYTF
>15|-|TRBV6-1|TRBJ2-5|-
TGTGCCAGCAGTGAAGCGGTCGACAGAGAAGAGACCCAGTACTTC
CASSEAVDREETQYF
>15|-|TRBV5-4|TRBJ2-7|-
TGTGCCAGCAGCCGCCCCGGGACATATTCCTACGAGCAGTACTTC
CASSRPGTYSYEQYF
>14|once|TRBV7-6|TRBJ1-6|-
TGTGCCAGCAGCTTGGGCAGTGGTTATTCACCCCTCCACTTT
CASSLGSGYSPLHF
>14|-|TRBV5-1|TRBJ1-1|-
TGCGCCAGCAGCCTCGAATGGGTGAACACTGAAGCTTTCTTT
CASSLEWVNTEAFF
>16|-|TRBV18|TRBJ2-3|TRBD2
TGTGCCAGCTCACCTGGCGGGGGGGCCTATGGAGATACGCAGTATTTT
CASSPGGGAYGDTQYF
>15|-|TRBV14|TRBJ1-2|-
TGTGCCAGCAGCCCGGCGGAATCTGCGCTCTATGGCTACACCTTC
CASSPAESALYGYTF
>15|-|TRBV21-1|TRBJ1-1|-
TGTGCCAGCCCCCCTGCCCAGGGGGCAAGCACTGAAGCTTTCTTT
CASPPAQGASTEAFF
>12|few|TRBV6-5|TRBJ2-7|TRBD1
TGTGCCAGTGGACAGGCGTCCTACGAGCAGTACTTC
CASGQASYEQYF
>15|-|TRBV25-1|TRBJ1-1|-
TGTGCCAGCAGTGACCCCTCGGGAGGGGACACTGAAGCTTTCTTT
CASSDPSGGDTEAFF
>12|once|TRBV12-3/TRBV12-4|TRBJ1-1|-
TGTGCCAGCGCAGGGGCCGGCACTGAAGCTTTCTTT
CASAGAGTEAFF